This TCR beta chain was sequenced during a study of TIL therapy for anti-PD-1-resistant metastatic lung cancer (dated by TCRdb to 2020 to 2022). With regard to the full study: Tumors were harvested before any PD-1/PD-L1 blockade; patients then received nivolumab, and those progressing received lymphodepletion, expanded TIL infusion and IL-2. Enrolled patients had a median age of around 49 years (range about 35-85) and a median tumor PD-L1 proportion score of less than 7%. A median non-synonymous tumor mutation burden of under 1.9 mutations per megabase was determined across the cohort by whole-exome sequencing. Most of the cohort had lung adenocarcinoma, a few tumors were EGFR-mutant and two were ALK-rearranged, and half of the patients were current or former smokers. Clonotypes were tracked across tumor, expanded TIL product and serial blood samples by T cell receptor beta sequencing of tumor and peripheral blood.

In the paper's terms, the time point label means: pre-treatment sample, taken before nivolumab and TIL therapy. A phase I trial run at two centers enrolled adults with stage 4 NSCLC between October 2017 and 2020. The samples were drawn from an open-label, single-arm phase I trial testing tumor-infiltrating lymphocyte therapy combined with nivolumab in advanced non-small cell lung cancer. Blood mononuclear cells from EDTA tubes were isolated by Ficoll gradient, snap-frozen as pellets, and DNA was extracted with a Qiagen mini-prep kit. Regarding this clone: Which antigen it targets is not known. No per-base quality is available; no much larger clone lies one base away.

Paper-wide results and their limitations: Clonotypes from the infused TIL partially replaced the baseline peripheral repertoire and then declined over months, and persistence showed no apparent association with response. The cohort was highly selected, including more treatment-naive, never-smoker and oncogene-addicted patients than is typical, which limits generalizability. The study protocol defined all tumor marker inferences as exploratory.

The CDR3 contains 17 residues, cysteine and phenylalanine counted. Only the CDR3 portion is preserved as DNA: 51 bases, with reading frame beginning at the first base. CDR1 and CDR2 are read off the germline V gene as LGHNA and YNFKEQ. Clipping removes 0 bases from V and 1 base from J, with 2 as the unmatched junction base count. TCR beta CDR3 regions were amplified from genomic DNA by bias-controlled multiplex PCR with the immunoSEQ v3 hsTCRB kit. TCR libraries were sequenced on an Illumina NextSeq 500 to 2 million to 2.5 million read pairs for survey level or about 5-6.5 million for deep level. As for how the authors treated the data: V, D and J genes were assigned, non-productive sequences were removed, and clonality was reported by immunoSEQ Analyzer software. Repertoires were compared by productive Simpson clonality and by the Morisita overlap index of productive TRB rearrangements between infused TIL and blood. The absolute count of a clonotype in blood was estimated by multiplying the lymphocyte count by the CD3+ fraction and by the productive frequency of the clone. The table comes from immuneACCESS by way of TCRdb, which keeps in-frame sequences with V and J called. Part of the clones is missing from these tables; in studies checked, under half for an unresolved V gene and the rest for unknown reasons. V and J calls plus clone size are reproduced from that table; the DNA served to infer D and trimming. The sample table lists about 36,000 clones, around four fifths of them with a count of one. Of the sample, roughly 5.7% falls within the top ten clones.

The V and J segments used are TRBV4-2 and TRBJ2-2, with 10 junctional bases fitting TRBD2. Specimen: blood, collected at baseline. This TCR derives from a person between 25 and 79 years old with non-small cell lung cancer. The CDR3 protein is CASSQDPSGGNTGELFF. The DNA sequence reads TGTGCCAGCAGCCAAGATCCTAGCGGGGGGAACACCGGGGAGCTGTTTTTT.